The 4 T cell receptor beta chains below come from one sample, sequenced in a study of blood T cell repertoires in COVID-19. TCRdb keeps only in-frame clones here, not all; method: immunoSEQ multiplex PCR. The sample yields about 79,000 clones, around 89% seen once. The sequenced sample consisted of peripheral blood. All receptors come from a man between 65 and 85 years old with active or convalescent COVID-19.

CDR3 residues: CASSQGVSGREWYTGELFF. CDR3 nucleotide sequence: TGTGCCAGCAGCCAAGGGGTATCAGGACGGGAGTGGTACACCGGGGAGCTGTTTTTT. This chain links TRBV4-2 with TRBJ2-2; TRBD2 might be the D (6 bases). The V and J ends lost 1 base and 3 bases respectively, with 21 bases between them. Germline V lookup: CDR1 LGHNA, CDR2 YNFKEQ. The CDR3 runs 19 residues.

This chain joins TRBV20-1 and TRBJ2-1; no clear D gene. Trimming pared 1 base from V and 8 bases from J, leaving 6 bases between. CDR3 length: 11 residues. Per germline, CDR1 DFQATT and CDR2 SNEGSKA (reference sequence). This CDR3 is CSARVLDEQFF. CDR3 nucleotides: TGCAGTGCTAGAGTGCTAGATGAGCAGTTCTTC.

This sequence joins TRBV5-1 and TRBJ2-5, with a weak D call TRBD2 (6 bases). V was trimmed by 2 bases and J by 2 bases, leaving 10 bases between them. The CDR3 runs 14 residues. CDR1 and CDR2 from the germline V gene are SGHRS and YFSETQ. Here the CDR3 reads CASSFPGTQETQYF. The CDR3 coding sequence is TGCGCCAGCAGCTTCCCAGGGACTCAAGAGACCCAGTACTTC.

This sequence joins TRBV7-9 and TRBJ1-2, with D maybe TRBD1 (5 bases). Germline CDR1 is SEHNR and CDR2 is FQNEAQ (reference sequence). V lost 1 base and J 4 bases, leaving 13 bases between the germline ends. The CDR3 loop spans 15 amino acids. The DNA for the CDR3 is TGTGCCAGCAGCTTAGGGGGCAGGCTAAGCTATGGCTACACCTTC. Translation gives CASSLGGRLSYGYTF.